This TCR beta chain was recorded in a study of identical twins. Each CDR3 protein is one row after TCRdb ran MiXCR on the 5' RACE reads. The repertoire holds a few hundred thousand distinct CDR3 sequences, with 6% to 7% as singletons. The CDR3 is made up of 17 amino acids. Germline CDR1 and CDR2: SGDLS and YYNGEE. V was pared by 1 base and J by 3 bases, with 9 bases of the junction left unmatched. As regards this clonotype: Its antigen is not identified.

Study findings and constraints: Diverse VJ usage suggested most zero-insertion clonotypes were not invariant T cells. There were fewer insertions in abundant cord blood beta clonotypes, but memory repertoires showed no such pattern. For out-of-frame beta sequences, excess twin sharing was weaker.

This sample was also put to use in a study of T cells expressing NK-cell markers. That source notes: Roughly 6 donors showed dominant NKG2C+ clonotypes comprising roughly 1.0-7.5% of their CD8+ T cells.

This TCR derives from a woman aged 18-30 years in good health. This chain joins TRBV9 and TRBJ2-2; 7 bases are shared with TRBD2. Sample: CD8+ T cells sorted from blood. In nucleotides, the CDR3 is TGTGCCAGCAGCGTACCGGGCCGGGGGGTGGACACCGGGGAGCTGTTTTTT. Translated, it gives CASSVPGRGVDTGELFF. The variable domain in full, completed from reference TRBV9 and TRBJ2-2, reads DSGVTQTPKHLITATGQRVTLRCSPRSGDLSVYWYQQSLDQGLQFLIQYYNGEERAKGNILERFSAQQFPDLHSELNLSSLELGDSALYFCASSVPGRGVDTGELFFGEGSRLTVL.